Sequencing of this T cell receptor beta chain was carried out in a study of blood T cells in healthy people across ages. This clonotype was recorded at least ten times. What it binds is unknown. It was with a sample-barcoded 5' primer and a J-beta primer mix that a second PCR of roughly 7 to 11 cycles was run. All samples yielded 2.5 million or more CDR3-containing paired-end reads. TCRdb used MiXCR to reprocess the 5' RACE reads, holding one entry per CDR3 protein. The sample shows around 870,000 distinct CDR3 sequences, more than 25% of them seen only once. J lost 1 base, V lost 3 bases, and 3 bases had no gene match. Germline-derived CDR1 and CDR2 are SEHNR and FQNEAQ (reference sequence). The CDR3 is made up of 15 amino acids. Study observations and caveats: The unsorted PBMCs prevented any conclusive comparison of naive versus antigen-experienced cells.

This TCR derives from a woman older than 75 in good health. Source material: blood. The gene calls are TRBV7-9 and TRBJ2-5; 9 bases match TRBD1. The CDR3 nucleotides are TGTGCCAGCAGCTTGGGGACAGGGTTCCAAGAGACCCAGTACTTC. This translates into CASSLGTGFQETQYF.